Given below is one TCR beta chain in context. As yet, its antigen is unknown. This sample is part of a study of siplizumab effects on memory and regulatory T cells. Study outcomes and limitations: Siplizumab produced a significant reduction in alloreactive sequences that were traceable to unstimulated CD4+ memory cells. Whether proliferating Tregs in siplizumab cultures suppress was not functionally confirmed.

Per sample, the assay covered roughly 9.2 x 10^4 TCR templates. The assay was immunoSEQ multiplex PCR, and TCRdb's table has in-frame clones only and misses some. This table holds over 70,000 clones, 70% to 90% found once. The CDR3 length is 15 residues. Germline assignment: CDR1 SGHDN and CDR2 FVKESK. V lost 8 bases to trimming and J lost 6 bases, with 21 bases between them. Sequenced sample: CD4+ T cells sorted from blood. J is TRBJ2-3 and V is TRBV14, with D possibly being TRBD2 (7 bases). The clonotype originates from a human donor in good health. CDR3 coding DNA: TGTGCCAGCGCGGTACGGGGGGCGCGAGCGGATACGCAGTATTTT. Translation gives CASAVRGARADTQYF.